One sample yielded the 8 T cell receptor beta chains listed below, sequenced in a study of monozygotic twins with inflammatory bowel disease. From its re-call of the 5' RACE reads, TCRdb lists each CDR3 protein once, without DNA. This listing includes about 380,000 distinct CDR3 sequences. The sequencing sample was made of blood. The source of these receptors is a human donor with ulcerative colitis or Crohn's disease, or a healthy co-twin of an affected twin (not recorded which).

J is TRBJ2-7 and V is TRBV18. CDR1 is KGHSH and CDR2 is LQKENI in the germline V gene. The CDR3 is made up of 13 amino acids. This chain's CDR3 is CASSPGSTYEQYF.

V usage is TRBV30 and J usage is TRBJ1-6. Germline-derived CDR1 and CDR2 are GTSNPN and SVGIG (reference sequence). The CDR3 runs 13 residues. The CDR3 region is CAWALQLDSPLHF.

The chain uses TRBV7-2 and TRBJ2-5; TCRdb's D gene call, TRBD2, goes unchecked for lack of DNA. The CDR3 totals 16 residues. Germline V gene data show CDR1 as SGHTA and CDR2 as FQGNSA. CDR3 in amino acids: CASSLRRRASAETQYF. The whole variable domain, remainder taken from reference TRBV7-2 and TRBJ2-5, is GAGVSQSPSNKVTEKGKDVELRCDPISGHTALYWYRQSLGQGLEFLIYFQGNSAPDKSGLPSDRFSAERTGGSVSTLTIQRTQQEDSAVYLCASSLRRRASAETQYFGPGTRLLVL.

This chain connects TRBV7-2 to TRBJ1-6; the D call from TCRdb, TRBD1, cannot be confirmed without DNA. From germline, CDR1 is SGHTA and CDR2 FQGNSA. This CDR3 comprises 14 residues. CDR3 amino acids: CASSLTGDRSPLHF.

CDR3 amino acids: CSAQGQGDTEAFF. The chain has TRBV20-1 and TRBJ1-1; TCRdb's D gene call, TRBD1, goes unchecked for lack of DNA. Germline V gives CDR1 DFQATT, CDR2 SNEGSKA (reference sequence). CDR3 length: 13 amino acids.

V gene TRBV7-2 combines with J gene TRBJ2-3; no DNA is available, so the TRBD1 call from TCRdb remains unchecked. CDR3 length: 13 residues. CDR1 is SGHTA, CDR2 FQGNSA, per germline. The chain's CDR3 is CASSLAGGDTQYF.

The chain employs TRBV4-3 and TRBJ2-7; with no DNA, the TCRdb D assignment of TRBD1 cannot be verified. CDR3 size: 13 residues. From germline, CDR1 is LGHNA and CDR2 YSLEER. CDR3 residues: CASSQPPQGEQYF.

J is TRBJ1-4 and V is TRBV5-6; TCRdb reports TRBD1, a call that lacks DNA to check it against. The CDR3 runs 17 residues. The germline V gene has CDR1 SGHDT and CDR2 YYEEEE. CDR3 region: CASSSLPRQTTNEKLFF.